A selection of T cell receptor beta chains follows, all from one sample in a study of shared clonotypes between healthy human individuals. Profiled with immunoSEQ multiplex PCR; TCRdb holds only in-frame clones, not every one. The sample includes roughly 850,000 clones, roughly 96% of them seen just once. The sequenced sample was naive CD8+ T cells sorted from blood. These receptors all stem from a man aged 25 to 40 in good health. The CDR3 runs from the conserved cysteine through the conserved F or W. The D gene is left open where the match is weak.

J gene | V gene | D gene | CDR3 protein | CDR3 DNA
TRBJ1-1 | TRBV10-2 | - | CASSPGGPEAFF | TGCGCCAGCAGCCCGGGGGGGCCTGAAGCTTTCTTT
TRBJ2-1 | TRBV27 | TRBD2 | CASSVGTSGSNEQFF | TGTGCCAGCAGTGTAGGGACTAGCGGGAGCAATGAGCAGTTCTTC
TRBJ2-3 | TRBV5-1 | TRBD2 | CASSSVLAGGPPDTQYF | TGCGCCAGCAGCTCCGTACTAGCGGGAGGGCCCCCAGATACGCAGTATTTT
TRBJ2-6 | TRBV19 | - | CASSLGLRGANVLTF | TGTGCCAGTAGTTTAGGGCTCCGGGGGGCCAACGTCCTGACTTTC
TRBJ2-1 | TRBV30 | - | CAWNGVGYNEQFF | TGTGCCTGGAATGGGGTGGGCTACAATGAGCAGTTCTTC
TRBJ2-7 | TRBV28 | TRBD2 | CASSLRWTSGRPNYEQYF | TGTGCCAGCAGTTTAAGATGGACTAGCGGGAGGCCCAACTACGAGCAGTACTTC
TRBJ1-4 | TRBV5-6 | - | CASSIGTSRNEKLFF | TGTGCCAGCAGCATTGGGACTTCCCGCAACGAAAAACTGTTTTTT
TRBJ1-2 | TRBV27 | - | CASSLTFRGYGYTF | TGTGCCAGCAGTTTAACATTCAGGGGATATGGCTACACCTTC
TRBJ1-5 | TRBV28 | - | CASKEGVRIQPQHF | TGTGCCAGCAAGGAGGGGGTAAGAATTCAGCCCCAGCATTTT
TRBJ2-7 | TRBV18 | - | CASSPAYEQYF | TGTGCCAGCTCACCAGCCTACGAGCAGTACTTC
TRBJ2-5 | TRBV29-1 | - | CSVEWAQGYETQYF | TGCAGCGTTGAGTGGGCCCAGGGTTATGAGACCCAGTACTTC
TRBJ2-1 | TRBV19 | TRBD2 | CASSPSGSSYNEQFF | TGTGCCAGTAGCCCTAGCGGGAGCTCCTACAATGAGCAGTTCTTC
TRBJ2-7 | TRBV15 | TRBD2 | CATSRFGGSGIGPSSYEQYF | TGTGCCACCAGCAGATTCGGAGGTAGCGGGATCGGGCCGAGCTCCTACGAGCAGTACTTC
TRBJ1-4 | TRBV5-1 | - | CASSLHSQGKNEKLFF | TGCGCCAGCAGCTTGCACTCTCAGGGGAAGAATGAAAAACTGTTTTTT
TRBJ2-7 | TRBV29-1 | - | CSVEDTAYEQYF | TGCAGCGTTGAGGACACTGCCTACGAGCAGTACTTC
TRBJ2-1 | TRBV7-6 | - | CASSLGWDSVEQFF | TGTGCCAGCAGCTTAGGATGGGATAGCGTTGAGCAGTTCTTC